Listed below are T cell receptor beta chains from one sample, sequenced in a study of blood T cells in healthy people across ages. One entry per CDR3 protein, called by TCRdb with MiXCR from the 5' RACE reads. The sample consists of about 800,000 distinct CDR3 sequences, 46% of them appearing once. Material for sequencing was blood. All receptors come from an older man in good health. The CDR3 runs from the conserved cysteine through the conserved F or W. Each record gives: D gene, J gene, V gene, clone size, CDR3 DNA, CDR3 protein. A D gene is named only where the DNA matches it firmly. A clone size is listed for some rows: how often the clone was seen (once, few, many), or a class if it is expanded.

d_call: TRBD1
j_call: TRBJ2-7
v_call: TRBV20-1
clone_size: few
cdr3_nt: TGCAGTGCCATCAGGGGCAGGGGGCTCTACGAGCAGTACTTC
cdr3_aa: CSAIRGRGLYEQYF

d_call: NA
j_call: TRBJ1-5
v_call: TRBV6-2/TRBV6-3
clone_size: few
cdr3_nt: TGTGCCAGCAGTCACCCCGGGGCCCTTAGCAATCAGCCCCAGCATTTT
cdr3_aa: CASSHPGALSNQPQHF

d_call: NA
j_call: TRBJ2-1
v_call: TRBV18
clone_size: few
cdr3_nt: TGTGCCAGCTCACCACCGGTAGCCAGGGGAGAGCAGTTCTTC
cdr3_aa: CASSPPVARGEQFF

d_call: NA
j_call: TRBJ2-1
v_call: TRBV4-3
clone_size: many
cdr3_nt: TGCGCCAGCAGCCAAGGCCTGCTGGGGAGGCCTGAGCAGTTCTTC
cdr3_aa: CASSQGLLGRPEQFF

d_call: NA
j_call: TRBJ2-7
v_call: TRBV11-2
clone_size: few
cdr3_nt: TGTGCCAGCAGCACTACTTCCCCCTCTATAGCGGCATCCTACGAGCAGTACTTC
cdr3_aa: CASSTTSPSIAASYEQYF

d_call: NA
j_call: TRBJ2-7
v_call: TRBV7-2
clone_size: many
cdr3_nt: TGTGCCAGCAGCCCGTGGGACTCCACCTACGAGCAGTACTTC
cdr3_aa: CASSPWDSTYEQYF

d_call: TRBD1
j_call: TRBJ2-7
v_call: TRBV28
clone_size: NA
cdr3_nt: TGTGCCAGCAGTCGGCCGAGGGGGCTCGGATACGAGCAGTACTTC
cdr3_aa: CASSRPRGLGYEQYF

d_call: NA
j_call: TRBJ2-1
v_call: TRBV14
clone_size: NA
cdr3_nt: TGTGCCAGCAGCCAAAAAGTGGGGGCGACTTCCTACGAGCAGTTCTTC
cdr3_aa: CASSQKVGATSYEQFF

d_call: TRBD1
j_call: TRBJ2-7
v_call: TRBV7-9
clone_size: NA
cdr3_nt: TGTGCCAGCAGCTTAGGGACAGGGGCCGGAGAGCAGTACTTC
cdr3_aa: CASSLGTGAGEQYF

d_call: NA
j_call: TRBJ2-1
v_call: TRBV20-1
clone_size: few
cdr3_nt: TGCAGTGCTATAAGGACTTTCTCCTACAATGAGCAGTTCTTC
cdr3_aa: CSAIRTFSYNEQFF

d_call: TRBD1
j_call: TRBJ1-2
v_call: TRBV10-3
clone_size: NA
cdr3_nt: TGTGCCATCAGTGGACGAGACAGGGACTATGGCTACACCTTC
cdr3_aa: CAISGRDRDYGYTF

d_call: NA
j_call: TRBJ1-6
v_call: TRBV9
clone_size: NA
cdr3_nt: TGTGCCAGCAGCGTAGCGGCGGTTCGGCATTCACCCCTCCACTTT
cdr3_aa: CASSVAAVRHSPLHF

d_call: NA
j_call: TRBJ1-5
v_call: TRBV6-4
clone_size: NA
cdr3_nt: TGTGCCAGCAGTGACCAGGTAAACCGGCCCCAGCATTTT
cdr3_aa: CASSDQVNRPQHF

d_call: NA
j_call: TRBJ2-5
v_call: TRBV6-1
clone_size: few
cdr3_nt: TGTGCCAGCAGCGAAATGTGGGCAGGGGAAGAGACCCAGTACTTC
cdr3_aa: CASSEMWAGEETQYF

d_call: NA
j_call: TRBJ1-5
v_call: TRBV5-1
clone_size: few
cdr3_nt: TGCGCCAGCAGCTTGGTAGACTCACAACCGGTGGGGCCCCAGCATTTT
cdr3_aa: CASSLVDSQPVGPQHF

d_call: NA
j_call: TRBJ2-1
v_call: TRBV20-1
clone_size: NA
cdr3_nt: TGCAGTGCTAGAGATGGGGGGTTCATCTATGAGCAGTTCTTC
cdr3_aa: CSARDGGFIYEQFF

d_call: TRBD2
j_call: TRBJ2-3
v_call: TRBV5-1
clone_size: many
cdr3_nt: TGCGCCAGCAGCTTAAGGACTAGGAGCACAGATACGCAGTATTTT
cdr3_aa: CASSLRTRSTDTQYF

d_call: NA
j_call: TRBJ1-4
v_call: TRBV5-5
clone_size: NA
cdr3_nt: TGTGCCAGCAGCTCGTATTCCGGGACTTCGGGGGAAAAACTGTTTTTT
cdr3_aa: CASSSYSGTSGEKLFF

d_call: NA
j_call: TRBJ1-1
v_call: TRBV20-1
clone_size: NA
cdr3_nt: TGCAGTGCAAACAGGGTTAACACTGAAGCTTTCTTT
cdr3_aa: CSANRVNTEAFF

d_call: TRBD2
j_call: TRBJ2-1
v_call: TRBV24-1
clone_size: NA
cdr3_nt: TGTGCCACCGGGACTAGCGGCTATTACAATGAGCAGTTCTTC
cdr3_aa: CATGTSGYYNEQFF

d_call: TRBD1
j_call: TRBJ1-1
v_call: TRBV5-1
clone_size: few
cdr3_nt: TGCGCCAGCAGCACCGATGGACAGGGGCAGACTGAAGCTTTCTTT
cdr3_aa: CASSTDGQGQTEAFF

d_call: NA
j_call: TRBJ1-4
v_call: TRBV5-6
clone_size: NA
cdr3_nt: TGTGCCAGCAGCTCACAGGCGGGTGGCGAAAAACTGTTTTTT
cdr3_aa: CASSSQAGGEKLFF

d_call: TRBD1
j_call: TRBJ2-5
v_call: TRBV14
clone_size: NA
cdr3_nt: TGTGCCAGCAGCCTCCGGTGGGACAGGGGATTGGAGACCCAGTACTTC
cdr3_aa: CASSLRWDRGLETQYF

d_call: NA
j_call: TRBJ2-5
v_call: TRBV11-2
clone_size: NA
cdr3_nt: TGTGCCAGCAGAGGTCCCGAGCTGGTGCAAGAGACCCAGTACTTC
cdr3_aa: CASRGPELVQETQYF

d_call: TRBD1
j_call: TRBJ2-3
v_call: TRBV28
clone_size: NA
cdr3_nt: TGTGCCAGCAGTGAGACAGGGGCAGCAGATACGCAGTATTTT
cdr3_aa: CASSETGAADTQYF

d_call: NA
j_call: TRBJ1-5
v_call: TRBV12-3/TRBV12-4
clone_size: NA
cdr3_nt: TGTGCCAGCAGTTTTAGCAGGTATCAGCCCCAGCATTTT
cdr3_aa: CASSFSRYQPQHF

d_call: TRBD2
j_call: TRBJ2-7
v_call: TRBV4-2
clone_size: few
cdr3_nt: TGTGCCAGCAGCCCCTATCTAGCGGACCTGGGCGAGCAGTACTTC
cdr3_aa: CASSPYLADLGEQYF

d_call: TRBD1
j_call: TRBJ1-4
v_call: TRBV20-1
clone_size: NA
cdr3_nt: TGCAGTGCTCCGAGTCGACAGGGGCGTGAAAAACTGTTTTTT
cdr3_aa: CSAPSRQGREKLFF